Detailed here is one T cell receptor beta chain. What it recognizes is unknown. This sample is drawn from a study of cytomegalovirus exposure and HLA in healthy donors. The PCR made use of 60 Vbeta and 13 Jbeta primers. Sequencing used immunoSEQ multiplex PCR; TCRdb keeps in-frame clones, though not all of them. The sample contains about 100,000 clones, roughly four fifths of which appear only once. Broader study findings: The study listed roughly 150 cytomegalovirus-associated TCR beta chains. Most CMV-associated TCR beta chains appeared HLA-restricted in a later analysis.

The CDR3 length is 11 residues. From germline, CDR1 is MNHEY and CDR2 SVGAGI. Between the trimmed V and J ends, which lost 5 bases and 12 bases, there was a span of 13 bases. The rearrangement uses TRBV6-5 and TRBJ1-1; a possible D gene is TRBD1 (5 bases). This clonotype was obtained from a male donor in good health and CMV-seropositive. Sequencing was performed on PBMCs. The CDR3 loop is CASSHGTASFF. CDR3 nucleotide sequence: TGTGCCAGCAGTCACGGGACTGCGTCTTTCTTT.